This entry features one T cell receptor beta chain sequence. The trim removed 5 bases at V and 1 base at J, leaving 8 bases unmatched. There are 18 residues in the CDR3. Germline loops: CDR1 MNHNY, CDR2 SVGAGI (reference sequence). The protocol was immunoSEQ multiplex PCR, while the TCRdb copy is restricted to in-frame clones and leaves out a portion. The sample yields more than 300,000 clones, about 90% seen once. The sample belongs to a study of blood T cell repertoires in COVID-19. The sequenced sample consisted of PBMCs or T cells enriched from blood (not recorded which). This chain links TRBV6-6 with TRBJ2-6; TRBD1 aligns across 10 bases. This sequence was found in a woman under 40 who had recovered from COVID-19. The DNA of the CDR3 is TGTGCCAGCAGTCGGGGGGACAGGGGTAGGTCTGGGGCCAACGTCCTGACTTTC. Encoded protein: CASSRGDRGRSGANVLTF.